This T cell receptor (beta chain) was captured in a study of vaccination and CD4 T cells after COVID-19. Across the whole study: A positive SARS-CoV-2 nasal swab PCR result was recorded for each convalescent patient; about nine were mild and one severe. The study collected post-vaccine samples a median about 71 days after dose two, with a range of 14 to 241.

Sequencing of the DNA from cultured CD4+ T cells was carried out with the Oncomine TCR Beta short-read assay. TCRdb reprocessed the PCR reads with MiXCR, giving one entry per CDR3 protein. Here the sample spans 13,000 or so distinct CDR3 sequences, roughly 65% being singletons. Indicated treatment: roughly 10-day PBMC culture with coronavirus spike peptide pools or control peptides (ViraFEST assay). IL-2 at about 9.3 IU/ml and peptide pools at roughly 10 ug/ml were added to PBMCs cultured at around 2 million per well. The CDR3 has 20 amino acids. In germline, CDR1 is SGHTA, CDR2 FQGNSA. V was clipped by 0 bases and J by 0 bases; unmatched bases: 12. Notes on this clonotype: Its specificity is not known.

The sequenced sample was CD4+ T cells from blood, cultured in vitro. The TCR comes from a human donor who had recovered from COVID-19. The chain has TRBV7-2 and TRBJ2-7; 12 bases line up with TRBD2. The CDR3 sequence: CASSLATGTSGSRSSYEQYF. CDR3 in DNA: TGTGCCAGCAGCTTAGCGACCGGGACTAGCGGGTCCAGGAGCTCCTACGAGCAGTACTTC. Supplemented by reference TRBV7-2 and TRBJ2-7, the full variable domain reads GAGVSQSPSNKVTEKGKDVELRCDPISGHTALYWYRQSLGQGLEFLIYFQGNSAPDKSGLPSDRFSAERTGGSVSTLTIQRTQQEDSAVYLCASSLATGTSGSRSSYEQYFGPGTRLTVT.